The 17 T cell receptor beta chains in this list originate from one sample, sequenced in a study of blood T cell repertoires in COVID-19 (dated by TCRdb to 2018 to 2020). The library was generated by the immunoSEQ multiplex PCR assay. The clones in this table, taken by TCRdb from immuneACCESS, are in-frame only. Not every clone is retained; where verified, under half of the shortfall comes from an unresolved V gene, and the cause of the rest is unknown. For this sample the table gives around 150,000 clones, of which around 84% were detected only once. The ten largest clones represent 2.2% of the sample. Specimen: peripheral blood. These receptors were obtained from a man aged 70-80 years with acute or convalescent COVID-19.

The CDR3 bases are TGTGCCAGCAGTGAAAAGGAGGCGGCCTACGAGCAGTACTTC. Residues: CASSEKEAAYEQYF. This sequence joins TRBV25-1 and TRBJ2-7; maybe TRBD2 (5 bases). The CDR3 is 14 amino acids. V lost 2 bases and J 2 bases, leaving 10 bases between the germline ends. CDR1 is MGHDK, CDR2 SYGVNS, per germline.

A note on this clone: The sample carries other DNA sequences with the same CDR3. The rearrangement links TRBV11-1 to TRBJ2-1; TRBD1 might be the D (6 bases). Trimming removed 1 base from V and 4 bases from J, with 8 bases in between. CDR1 and CDR2 from the germline V gene are SGHAT and FQDESV (reference sequence). The CDR3 runs to 14 residues. The CDR3 is CASSLGTDYNEQFF. The DNA of the CDR3 is TGTGCCAGCAGCTTAGGGACAGATTACAATGAGCAGTTCTTC.

The V call is TRBV27, the J call TRBJ1-2; 7 nucleotides match TRBD1. V trimming: 3 bases; J trimming: 6 bases; junction bases outside the gene matches: 7. This CDR3 region has 14 residues. Germline V CDR1 and CDR2: MNHEY, SMNVEV (reference sequence). For the CDR3, the DNA is TGTGCCAGCAGTTTGGGAGGACAGGTGAATGGCTACACCTTC. This codes for CASSLGGQVNGYTF.

This clone came up a few times. The chain has TRBV28 and TRBJ2-1; 7 bases are shared with TRBD1. Germline CDR1 and CDR2: MDHEN and SYDVKM. This CDR3 is 13 amino acids long. J was trimmed by 12 bases and V by 6 bases; bases with no gene match: 11. The CDR3 region has the DNA TGTGCCAGCAGCCCTGGACAGGCGAGAGGGCAGTTCTTC. Protein: CASSPGQARGQFF.

The V call is TRBV18, the J call TRBJ2-1, with unresolved D. Germline assignment: CDR1 KGHSH and CDR2 LQKENI. CDR3 length: 11 residues. The V end lost 7 bases, the J end lost 10 bases, and 11 bases lay between the germline ends. DNA of the CDR3: TGTGCCAGCTTGTCGTATGGCGAGCAGTTCTTC. Amino acid sequence: CASLSYGEQFF.

CDR3 DNA sequence: TGTGCCAGCAGCTGGGGGCGGGGGGACTACAATGAGCAGTTCTTC. This codes for CASSWGRGDYNEQFF. The rearrangement links TRBV5-4 to TRBJ2-1, with TRBD2 identical over 8 bases. Germline V CDR1 and CDR2: SGHNT, YYREEE (reference sequence). The length of the CDR3 is 15 residues. V was pared by 3 bases and J by 3 bases, with 5 bases of the junction left unmatched.

V usage is TRBV6-5 and J usage is TRBJ2-7; D gene uncertain. V lost 6 bases to trimming and J lost 0 bases, with 9 bases between them. Germline CDR1 MNHEY, CDR2 SVGAGI. The CDR3 runs 13 residues. For the CDR3, the DNA is TGTGCCAGCAGCCTAGTGCGCTCCTACGAGCAGTACTTC. Its translation is CASSLVRSYEQYF.

This chain links TRBV7-8 with TRBJ2-3; tentative D call: TRBD2 (6 bases). The germline V gene encodes CDR1 SGHVS and CDR2 FQNEAQ. The CDR3 runs to 16 residues. V lost 3 bases and J 4 bases, leaving 17 bases between the germline ends. CDR3 loop: CASSFLGTASADTQYF. DNA of the CDR3: TGTGCCAGCAGCTTTCTCGGGACTGCGTCGGCAGATACGCAGTATTTT. Full variable domain (rest looked up from reference TRBV7-8 and TRBJ2-3): GAGVSQSPRYKVAKRGQDVALRCDPISGHVSLFWYQQALGQGPEFLTYFQNEAQLDKSGLPSDRFFAERPEGSVSTLKIQRTQQEDSAVYLCASSFLGTASADTQYFGPGTRLTVL.

This clone showed up just once. The V and J genes are TRBV5-4 and TRBJ2-1; D is perhaps TRBD2 (6 bases). This CDR3 is built from 17 residues. The V end was cut by 4 bases, the J end by 0 bases, with 17 bases between. Germline CDR1 is SGHNT and CDR2 is YYREEE (reference sequence). As DNA, the CDR3 is TGTGCCAGCAGCGGATCCGGGACTCCAAGCTCCTACAATGAGCAGTTCTTC. Amino acids: CASSGSGTPSSYNEQFF.

This chain links TRBV28 with TRBJ1-2, with 7 bases matching TRBD1. The CDR3 spans 16 residues. CDR1 and CDR2 from the germline V gene are MDHEN and SYDVKM. V lost 6 bases and J lost 8; bases outside the gene matches: 18. This CDR3 reads CASSSPVYPGGEGYTF. Written as DNA, the CDR3 is TGTGCCAGCAGCTCTCCGGTTTACCCAGGGGGAGAGGGCTACACCTTC.

The genes are TRBV10-3 and TRBJ1-1; no firm D call. Looked up from germline, CDR1 is ENHRY and CDR2 is SYGVKD. Trimming stripped 0 bases from V and 4 bases from J, with 9 bases between. This CDR3 has 14 residues. The DNA of the CDR3 is TGTGCCATCAGTGAGTCGCCGGGTTCCACTGAAGCTTTCTTT. Protein sequence: CAISESPGSTEAFF.

V gene TRBV2 combines with J gene TRBJ1-6; a possible D gene is TRBD1 (5 bases). Trimming pared 4 bases from V and 10 bases from J, leaving 20 bases between. Germline values: CDR1 SNHLY, CDR2 FYNNEI. The length of the CDR3 is 16 residues. CDR3 DNA sequence: TGTGCCAGCAGTGCCCGCAGGGCGCAGAATATGTCACCCCTCCACTTT. Amino acids: CASSARRAQNMSPLHF.

The rearrangement joins TRBV6-5 to TRBJ2-7, with TRBD2 as a possible D gene (5 bases). The V end was cut by 4 bases, the J end by 2 bases, with 9 bases between. The CDR3 totals 13 residues. Germline V gene data show CDR1 as MNHEY and CDR2 as SVGAGI. The CDR3 DNA follows: TGTGCCAGCAGTTCCCCGGGGACCTACGAGCAGTACTTC. It specifies CASSSPGTYEQYF.

This clone appeared a single time. The V call is TRBV28, the J call TRBJ1-6; D possibly corresponds to TRBD1 (5 bases). This CDR3 region has 12 residues. V lost 4 bases to trimming and J lost 9 bases, with 7 bases between them. CDR1 and CDR2 from the germline V gene are MDHEN and SYDVKM. The CDR3 coding sequence is TGTGCCAGCAGTTCCAGGGTTTCACCCCTCCACTTT. Translating gives CASSSRVSPLHF. Together with reference TRBV28 and TRBJ1-6, the CDR3 gives the full variable domain: DVKVTQSSRYLVKRTGEKVFLECVQDMDHENMFWYRQDPGLGLRLIYFSYDVKMKEKGDIPEGYSVSREKKERFSLILESASTNQTSMYLCASSSRVSPLHFGNGTRLTVT.

V usage is TRBV29-1 and J usage is TRBJ2-3, with 7 bases fitting TRBD2. V gave up 7 bases and J gave up 1 base; unmatched junction bases: 2. Germline V gives CDR1 SQVTM, CDR2 ANQGSEA. The CDR3 is 12 amino acids. The CDR3 DNA reads as TGCAGCGCCCGGGGGGGCACAGATACGCAGTATTTT. Protein product: CSARGGTDTQYF.

This chain links TRBV19 with TRBJ1-2; TRBD1 agrees at 9 bases. CDR1 and CDR2 (germline): LNHDA, SQIVND (reference sequence). V dropped 8 bases and J dropped 7; count of bases not matched to a gene: 8. This CDR3 comprises 13 residues. The CDR3, as DNA: TGTGCCAGTGGGGACAGGGTTCAGGCTGGCTACACCTTC. Translation: CASGDRVQAGYTF.

The chain combines TRBV5-8 with TRBJ1-5, with D maybe TRBD1 (5 bases). CDR3 length: 16 residues. Germline V lookup: CDR1 SGHTS, CDR2 YDEGEE. V was trimmed by 6 bases and J by 2 bases, leaving 18 bases between them. This CDR3 is CASTGDGWGGNQPQHF. CDR3 in DNA: TGTGCCAGCACCGGGGACGGGTGGGGGGGCAATCAGCCCCAGCATTTT. Drawing the rest from reference TRBV5-8 and TRBJ1-5, the complete variable domain is EAGVTQSPTHLIKTRGQQATLRCSPISGHTSVYWYQQALGLGLQFLLWYDEGEERNRGNFPPRFSGRQFPNYSSELNVNALELEDSALYLCASTGDGWGGNQPQHFGDGTRLSIL.